The T cell receptor (beta chain) described here comes from a study of glioma-infiltrating T cells. Study findings and constraints: Above-expected tissue-blood divergence occurred in all gliomas, most in low-grade ones. Only very few CDR3 sequences appeared in both tissue and blood.

Amplification of TCR alpha and beta CDR3 regions from RNA used iRepertoire nested multiplex PCR. Input was roughly 85-400 ng of tissue mRNA or PBMC total RNA. TCRdb re-called the multiplex PCR reads through MiXCR, storing one row per CDR3 protein. The table lists about 99,000 distinct CDR3 sequences, about 30% of them singletons, with 40% to 45% in the top ten. Trimming took 1 base from V and 0 from J, leaving 4 bases between them. The germline gives CDR1 SGHVS, CDR2 FQNEAQ. The CDR3 extends over 14 amino acids. The sample holds many counts of this clonotype. Its target is unknown. The source material was glioma tissue, nonneoplastic brain tissue, or PBMCs (not recorded which). This receptor was taken from a human donor with low-grade glioma or glioblastoma, undergoing nonglioma brain surgery, or in good health (not recorded which). The V gene is TRBV7-8, the J gene TRBJ1-5, with unresolved D. CDR3 residues: CASSLDDSNQPQHF. Written as DNA, the CDR3 is TGTGCCAGCAGCTTAGATGATAGCAATCAGCCCCAGCATTTT.